A selection of T cell receptor beta chains follows, all from one sample in a study of blood T cell repertoires in COVID-19. Profiling relied on immunoSEQ multiplex PCR, and the TCRdb table lists in-frame clones only, not all of them. Counted here are under 40,000 clones, around nine tenths occurring once; the ten biggest clones make up about 26%. Specimen: peripheral blood. All receptors derive from a woman of 80 years or more with active or convalescent COVID-19. Both conserved end residues are part of each CDR3. The order of the fields is clone size, D gene, J gene, V gene, CDR3 DNA, CDR3 protein. The D gene is left open where the match is weak. Rows give clone size only sometimes, using once, few, many, or a class for an expanded clone.

size: -
D: TRBD2
J: TRBJ2-1
V: TRBV4-1
DNA: TGCGCCAGCAGCCAACCGCCGGGACTAGCGGGGGATAGCTCCTACAATGAGCAGTTCTTC
CDR3: CASSQPPGLAGDSSYNEQFF

size: -
D: -
J: TRBJ1-5
V: TRBV18
DNA: TGTGCCAGCTCACCAGCGGGAGATCAGCCCCAGCATTTT
CDR3: CASSPAGDQPQHF

size: -
D: TRBD1
J: TRBJ1-2
V: TRBV10-3
DNA: TGTGCCATCAGTGAGTTACAGGGGGCGAAAGGCTACACCTTC
CDR3: CAISELQGAKGYTF

size: -
D: TRBD2
J: TRBJ2-1
V: TRBV5-1
DNA: TGCGCCAGCAGCCGGACTAGCGGGGGGGTTTACAATGAGCAGTTCTTC
CDR3: CASSRTSGGVYNEQFF

size: -
D: TRBD1
J: TRBJ1-1
V: TRBV9
DNA: TGTGCCAGCAGCGTAGGACAGGGTACTTCTGAAGCTTTCTTT
CDR3: CASSVGQGTSEAFF

size: -
D: -
J: TRBJ2-3
V: TRBV9
DNA: TGTGCCAGCAGCGTAGCTCTGGATACGCAGTATTTT
CDR3: CASSVALDTQYF

size: -
D: -
J: TRBJ2-7
V: TRBV21-1
DNA: TGTGCCAGCAGCAAAGCGCTTTACAGGGTTTGGTTCGATAGCTACGAGCAGTACTTC
CDR3: CASSKALYRVWFDSYEQYF

size: once
D: -
J: TRBJ1-3
V: TRBV19
DNA: TGTGCCAGTAGTATATTTTCAGGGTCTGGAAACACCATATATTTT
CDR3: CASSIFSGSGNTIYF

size: -
D: TRBD2
J: TRBJ2-3
V: TRBV4-1
DNA: TGCGCCAGCAGCCAACTCTCTGGACTAGCGGGGACTACAGATACGCAGTATTTT
CDR3: CASSQLSGLAGTTDTQYF

size: -
D: -
J: TRBJ1-4
V: TRBV9
DNA: TGTGCCAGCAGTGCCACTATTAATGAAAAACTGTTTTTT
CDR3: CASSATINEKLFF

size: once
D: -
J: TRBJ2-1
V: TRBV18
DNA: TGTGCCAGCTCACCTGGGACAAGCTTATCCTACAATGAGCAGTTCTTC
CDR3: CASSPGTSLSYNEQFF

size: -
D: -
J: TRBJ1-2
V: TRBV19
DNA: TGTGCCAGTACCCCGACAGGCCCCCTCTATGGCTACACCTTC
CDR3: CASTPTGPLYGYTF

size: -
D: -
J: TRBJ2-4
V: TRBV14
DNA: TGTGCCAGCAGCCAAGACGACAGGACCCATTTTAAAAACATTCAGTACTTC
CDR3: CASSQDDRTHFKNIQYF

size: -
D: -
J: TRBJ2-7
V: TRBV7-8
DNA: TGTGCCAGCAGCTTAGGAGGGACCTACGAGCAGTACTTC
CDR3: CASSLGGTYEQYF

size: -
D: TRBD1
J: TRBJ2-7
V: TRBV4-1
DNA: TGCGCCAGCAGCCAGGGGACAGGGGGGTTCACCTACGAGCAGTACTTC
CDR3: CASSQGTGGFTYEQYF

size: -
D: -
J: TRBJ2-7
V: TRBV2
DNA: TGTGCCAGCCTTCAGACTAGTTGGGAGCAGTACTTC
CDR3: CASLQTSWEQYF

size: -
D: -
J: TRBJ2-3
V: TRBV19
DNA: TGTGCCAGTAGTACCGAACAGGGGAGGAGGACAGATACGCAGTATTTT
CDR3: CASSTEQGRRTDTQYF

size: -
D: -
J: TRBJ2-5
V: TRBV11-3
DNA: TGTGCCAGCAGCCCCGACAGAACTAAAGAGACCCAGTACTTC
CDR3: CASSPDRTKETQYF

size: -
D: TRBD2
J: TRBJ2-1
V: TRBV18
DNA: TGTGCCAGCTCTCTTAGCGGGGGGTACAATGAGCAGTTCTTC
CDR3: CASSLSGGYNEQFF

size: -
D: -
J: TRBJ2-3
V: TRBV5-8
DNA: TGTGCCAGCAGCTTGGTTATCGGGTGGGGCACAGATACGCAGTATTTT
CDR3: CASSLVIGWGTDTQYF

size: -
D: -
J: TRBJ1-1
V: TRBV7-9
DNA: TGTGCCAGCAGCCTCGGACAGAACACTGAAGCTTTCTTT
CDR3: CASSLGQNTEAFF

size: -
D: TRBD1
J: TRBJ1-1
V: TRBV27
DNA: TGTGCCAGCAGTTTATCCCCCCGACAGGGGAGGACTGAAGCTTTCTTT
CDR3: CASSLSPRQGRTEAFF

size: -
D: -
J: TRBJ1-1
V: TRBV30
DNA: TGTGCCTGGAGTGTAGGAGGGAGCACTGAAGCTTTCTTT
CDR3: CAWSVGGSTEAFF

size: -
D: -
J: TRBJ1-2
V: TRBV29-1
DNA: TGCAGCGTTGAGTTTGGAGACGGGAATGGCTACACCTTC
CDR3: CSVEFGDGNGYTF

size: -
D: TRBD2
J: TRBJ2-1
V: TRBV19
DNA: TGTGCCAGTAGTCCCCCTAGCGGGGGGGTTTTCGTCGATGAGCAGTTCTTC
CDR3: CASSPPSGGVFVDEQFF

size: -
D: TRBD1
J: TRBJ1-5
V: TRBV6-2/TRBV6-3
DNA: TGTGCCAGCAACCCGGACAGGGGCAATCAGCCCCAGCATTTT
CDR3: CASNPDRGNQPQHF

size: -
D: -
J: TRBJ2-1
V: TRBV9
DNA: TGTGCCAGCAGCGTAGAGTGGTCGGGGTCTAGCCGGGCCTCGCCGCAGTTCTTC
CDR3: CASSVEWSGSSRASPQFF

size: -
D: TRBD1
J: TRBJ1-1
V: TRBV2
DNA: TGTGCCAGCAGTGTGGGACAGGGGAGGAACACTGAAGCTTTCTTT
CDR3: CASSVGQGRNTEAFF

size: -
D: TRBD2
J: TRBJ2-1
V: TRBV5-6
DNA: TGTGCCAGCAGCCAGACGGGGGGGCCAAGAAATGAGCAGTTCTTC
CDR3: CASSQTGGPRNEQFF

size: -
D: -
J: TRBJ1-5
V: TRBV30
DNA: TGTGCCTGGAGTTCTGTAAACGGTAATCAGCCCCAGCATTTT
CDR3: CAWSSVNGNQPQHF

size: -
D: -
J: TRBJ2-5
V: TRBV5-6
DNA: TGTGCCAGCAGCGAGGGGGGGAAAGAGACCCAGTACTTC
CDR3: CASSEGGKETQYF

size: -
D: TRBD1
J: TRBJ2-7
V: TRBV7-8
DNA: TGTGCCAGCAGCCCCAGGGACAGGGCCTACGAGCAGTACTTC
CDR3: CASSPRDRAYEQYF

size: -
D: TRBD2
J: TRBJ2-5
V: TRBV30
DNA: TGTGCCTGGAGTCCCTGGACTAGCGGGGGCAAAGAGACCCAGTACTTC
CDR3: CAWSPWTSGGKETQYF

size: -
D: -
J: TRBJ1-1
V: TRBV3-1/TRBV3-2
DNA: TGTGCCAGCAGCCAATCACGTGGCTCGGGCCAGGGAGCTTTCTTT
CDR3: CASSQSRGSGQGAFF

size: -
D: TRBD1
J: TRBJ1-1
V: TRBV3-1/TRBV3-2
DNA: TGTGCCAGCAGCCCGACAGGGGAGTTTTCCGAAGCTTTCTTT
CDR3: CASSPTGEFSEAFF

size: few
D: TRBD1
J: TRBJ2-2
V: TRBV5-1
DNA: TGCGCCAGCAGCGGACAGGGGGGCGCCGGGGAGCTGTTTTTT
CDR3: CASSGQGGAGELFF

size: -
D: TRBD1
J: TRBJ1-5
V: TRBV4-1
DNA: TGCGCCAGCAGCCTCATCCTCGGACAGGGAGGACAGCCCCAGCATTTT
CDR3: CASSLILGQGGQPQHF

size: -
D: -
J: TRBJ1-4
V: TRBV6-6
DNA: TGTGCCAGCAGTTACTCCGTCACAGGGCAGGGGGAAAAACTGTTTTTT
CDR3: CASSYSVTGQGEKLFF

size: -
D: -
J: TRBJ2-5
V: TRBV5-1
DNA: TGCGCCAGCAGCATGGAGAGGGAGACCCAGTACTTC
CDR3: CASSMERETQYF

size: -
D: TRBD1
J: TRBJ1-4
V: TRBV7-9
DNA: TGTGCCAGCAGCTTAACCTTGGGACAGGGTAATGAAAAACTGTTTTTT
CDR3: CASSLTLGQGNEKLFF

size: -
D: TRBD1
J: TRBJ1-5
V: TRBV28
DNA: TGTGCCAGCAGTTCAAACCGGGACAGGGGGAATCAGCCCCAGCATTTT
CDR3: CASSSNRDRGNQPQHF

size: -
D: -
J: TRBJ2-7
V: TRBV12-3/TRBV12-4
DNA: TGTGCCTGTCGGGATACCTACGAGCAGTACTTC
CDR3: CACRDTYEQYF

size: -
D: -
J: TRBJ2-7
V: TRBV5-1
DNA: TGCGCCAGCAGCTTGGACCCTCGGGACACCGGTTCCTACGAGCAGTACTTC
CDR3: CASSLDPRDTGSYEQYF

size: -
D: TRBD1
J: TRBJ2-1
V: TRBV5-6
DNA: TGTGCCAGCAGCTCCCGGGACAGGGTAGTTAGTGAGCAGTTCTTC
CDR3: CASSSRDRVVSEQFF

size: -
D: -
J: TRBJ2-5
V: TRBV7-9
DNA: TGTGCCAGCAGCTTGGCTAGCGTGGTACAAGAGACCCAGTACTTC
CDR3: CASSLASVVQETQYF

size: once
D: -
J: TRBJ2-7
V: TRBV7-2
DNA: TGTGCCAGCAGCTACCGGACAGCAACCTACGAGCAGTACTTC
CDR3: CASSYRTATYEQYF